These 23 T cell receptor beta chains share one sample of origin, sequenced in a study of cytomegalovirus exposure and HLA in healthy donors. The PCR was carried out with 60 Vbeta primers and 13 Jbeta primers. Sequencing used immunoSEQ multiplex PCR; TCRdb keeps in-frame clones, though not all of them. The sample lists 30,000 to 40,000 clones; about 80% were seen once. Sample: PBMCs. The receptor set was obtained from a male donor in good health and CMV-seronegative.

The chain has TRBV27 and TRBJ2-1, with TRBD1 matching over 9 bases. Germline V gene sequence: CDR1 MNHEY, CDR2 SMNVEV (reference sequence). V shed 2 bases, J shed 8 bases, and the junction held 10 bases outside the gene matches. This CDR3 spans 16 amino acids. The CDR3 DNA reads TGTGCCAGCAGTTTAGACCCGGGACAGGGAATATATGAGCAGTTCTTC. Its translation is CASSLDPGQGIYEQFF.

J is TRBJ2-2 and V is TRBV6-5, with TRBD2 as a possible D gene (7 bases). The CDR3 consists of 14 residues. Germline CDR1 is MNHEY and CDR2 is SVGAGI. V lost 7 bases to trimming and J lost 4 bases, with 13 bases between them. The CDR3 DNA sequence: TGTGCCAGCAATGGGAGGGGGAGCACCGGGGAGCTGTTTTTT. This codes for CASNGRGSTGELFF.

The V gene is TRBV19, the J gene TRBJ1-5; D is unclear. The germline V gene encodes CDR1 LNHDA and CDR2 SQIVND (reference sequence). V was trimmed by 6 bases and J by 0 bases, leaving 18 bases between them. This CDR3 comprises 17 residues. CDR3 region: CASSEAVGSHSNQPQHF. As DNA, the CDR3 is TGTGCCAGTAGCGAGGCGGTCGGTTCCCATAGCAATCAGCCCCAGCATTTT.

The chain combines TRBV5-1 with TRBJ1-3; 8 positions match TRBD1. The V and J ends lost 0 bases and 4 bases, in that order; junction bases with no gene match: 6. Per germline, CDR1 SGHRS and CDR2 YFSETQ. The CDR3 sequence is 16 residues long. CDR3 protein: CASSLAQGAGGNTIYF. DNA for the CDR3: TGCGCCAGCAGCTTGGCTCAGGGGGCTGGAGGAAACACCATATATTTT. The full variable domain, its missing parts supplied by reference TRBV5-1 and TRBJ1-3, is KAGVTQTPRYLIKTRGQQVTLSCSPISGHRSVSWYQQTPGQGLQFLFEYFSETQRNKGNFPGRFSGRQFSNSRSEMNVSTLELGDSALYLCASSLAQGAGGNTIYFGEGSWLTVV.

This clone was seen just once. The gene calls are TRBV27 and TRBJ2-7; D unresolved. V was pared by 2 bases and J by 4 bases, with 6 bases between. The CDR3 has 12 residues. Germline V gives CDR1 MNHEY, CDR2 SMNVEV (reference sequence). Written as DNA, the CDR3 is TGTGCCAGCAGTTTAAATCCGTACGAGCAGTACTTC. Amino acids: CASSLNPYEQYF.

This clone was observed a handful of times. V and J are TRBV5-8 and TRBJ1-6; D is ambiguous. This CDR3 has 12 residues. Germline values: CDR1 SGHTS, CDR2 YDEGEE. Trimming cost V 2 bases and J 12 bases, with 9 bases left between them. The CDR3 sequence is CASSFLLQPLHF. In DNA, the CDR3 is TGTGCCAGCAGCTTTCTACTCCAACCCCTCCACTTT. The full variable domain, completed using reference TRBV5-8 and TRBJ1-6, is EAGVTQSPTHLIKTRGQQATLRCSPISGHTSVYWYQQALGLGLQFLLWYDEGEERNRGNFPPRFSGRQFPNYSSELNVNALELEDSALYLCASSFLLQPLHFGNGTRLTVT.

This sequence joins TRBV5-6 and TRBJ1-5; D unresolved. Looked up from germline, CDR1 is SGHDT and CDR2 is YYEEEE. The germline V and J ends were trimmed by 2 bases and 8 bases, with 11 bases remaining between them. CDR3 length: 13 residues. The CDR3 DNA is TGTGCCAGCAGCTTAACGGGGTCGGAGCCCCAGCATTTT. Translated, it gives CASSLTGSEPQHF.

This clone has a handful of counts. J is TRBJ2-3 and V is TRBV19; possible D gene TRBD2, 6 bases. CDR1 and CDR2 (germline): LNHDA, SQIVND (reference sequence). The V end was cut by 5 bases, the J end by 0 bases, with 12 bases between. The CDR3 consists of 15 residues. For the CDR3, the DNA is TGTGCCAGTAGTTTCTCGGACTATAGCACAGATACGCAGTATTTT. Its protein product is CASSFSDYSTDTQYF.

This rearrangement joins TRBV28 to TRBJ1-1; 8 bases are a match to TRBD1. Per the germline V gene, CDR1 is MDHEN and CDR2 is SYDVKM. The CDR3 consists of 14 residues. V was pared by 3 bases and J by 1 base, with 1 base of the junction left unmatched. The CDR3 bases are TGTGCCAGCAGTTTGGGGACAGGGAACACTGAAGCTTTCTTT. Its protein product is CASSLGTGNTEAFF.

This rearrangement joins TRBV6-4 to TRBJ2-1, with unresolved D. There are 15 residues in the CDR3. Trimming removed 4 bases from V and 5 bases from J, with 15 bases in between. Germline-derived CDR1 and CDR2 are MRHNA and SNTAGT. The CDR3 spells CASSVTPNSHNEQFF. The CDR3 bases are TGTGCCAGCAGTGTAACCCCAAACTCTCACAATGAGCAGTTCTTC.

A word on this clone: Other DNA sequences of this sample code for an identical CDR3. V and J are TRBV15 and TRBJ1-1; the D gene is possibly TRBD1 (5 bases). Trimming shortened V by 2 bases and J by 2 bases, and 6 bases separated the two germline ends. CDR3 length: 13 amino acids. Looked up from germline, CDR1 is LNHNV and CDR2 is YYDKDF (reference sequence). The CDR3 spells CATSRQGNTEAFF. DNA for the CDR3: TGTGCCACCAGCAGACAGGGAAACACTGAAGCTTTCTTT.

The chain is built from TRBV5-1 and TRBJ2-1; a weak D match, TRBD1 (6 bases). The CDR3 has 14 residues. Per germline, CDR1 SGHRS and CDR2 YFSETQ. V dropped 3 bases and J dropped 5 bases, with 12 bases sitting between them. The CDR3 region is CASSSFRQDNEQFF. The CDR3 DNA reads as TGCGCCAGCAGCTCGTTCCGACAGGACAATGAGCAGTTCTTC.

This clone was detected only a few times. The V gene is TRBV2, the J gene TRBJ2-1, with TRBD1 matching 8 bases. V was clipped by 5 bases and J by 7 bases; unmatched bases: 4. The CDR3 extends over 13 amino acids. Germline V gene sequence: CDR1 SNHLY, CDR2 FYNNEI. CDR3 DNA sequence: TGTGCCAGCAGTAAGGACAGGGTGAATGAGCAGTTCTTC. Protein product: CASSKDRVNEQFF.

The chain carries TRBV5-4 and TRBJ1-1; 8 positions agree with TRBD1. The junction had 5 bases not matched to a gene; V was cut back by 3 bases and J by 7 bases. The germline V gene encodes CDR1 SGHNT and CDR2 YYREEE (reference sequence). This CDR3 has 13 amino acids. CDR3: CASSSDRAGEAFF. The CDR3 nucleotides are TGTGCCAGCAGCTCGGACAGGGCGGGTGAAGCTTTCTTT. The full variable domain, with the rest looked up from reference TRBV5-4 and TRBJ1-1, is ETGVTQSPTHLIKTRGQQVTLRCSSQSGHNTVSWYQQALGQGPQFIFQYYREEENGRGNFPPRFSGLQFPNYSSELNVNALELDDSALYLCASSSDRAGEAFFGQGTRLTVV.

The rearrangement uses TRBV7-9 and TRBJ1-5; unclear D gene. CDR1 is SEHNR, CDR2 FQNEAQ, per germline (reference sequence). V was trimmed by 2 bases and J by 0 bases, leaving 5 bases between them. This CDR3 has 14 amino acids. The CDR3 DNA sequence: TGTGCCAGCAGCTTAACAGTTAGCAATCAGCCCCAGCATTTT. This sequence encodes CASSLTVSNQPQHF.

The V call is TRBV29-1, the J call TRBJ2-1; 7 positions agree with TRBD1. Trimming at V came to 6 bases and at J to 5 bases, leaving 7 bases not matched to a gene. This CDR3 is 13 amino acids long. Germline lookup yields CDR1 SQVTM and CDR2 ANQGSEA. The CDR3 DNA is TGCAGCGTCAGCCGGGACAGCAACAATGAGCAGTTCTTC. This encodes CSVSRDSNNEQFF.

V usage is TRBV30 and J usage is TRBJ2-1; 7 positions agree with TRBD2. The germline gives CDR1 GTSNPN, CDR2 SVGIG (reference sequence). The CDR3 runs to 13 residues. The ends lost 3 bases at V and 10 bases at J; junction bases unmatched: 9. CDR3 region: CAWSRTRSREQFF. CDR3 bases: TGTGCCTGGAGCAGGACTAGGTCCCGCGAGCAGTTCTTC.

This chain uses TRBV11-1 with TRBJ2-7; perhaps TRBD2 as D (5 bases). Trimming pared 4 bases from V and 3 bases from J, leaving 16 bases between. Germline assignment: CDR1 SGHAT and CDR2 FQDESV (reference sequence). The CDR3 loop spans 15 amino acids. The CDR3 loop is CASSSEPDSGYEQYF. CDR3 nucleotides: TGTGCCAGCAGCTCCGAACCGGACTCGGGCTACGAGCAGTACTTC.

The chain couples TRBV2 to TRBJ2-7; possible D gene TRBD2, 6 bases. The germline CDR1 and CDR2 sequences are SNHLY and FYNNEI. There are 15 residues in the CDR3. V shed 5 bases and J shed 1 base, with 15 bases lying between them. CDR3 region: CASSYWAGRSYEQYF. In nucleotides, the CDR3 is TGTGCCAGCAGTTATTGGGCAGGGAGGTCCTACGAGCAGTACTTC.

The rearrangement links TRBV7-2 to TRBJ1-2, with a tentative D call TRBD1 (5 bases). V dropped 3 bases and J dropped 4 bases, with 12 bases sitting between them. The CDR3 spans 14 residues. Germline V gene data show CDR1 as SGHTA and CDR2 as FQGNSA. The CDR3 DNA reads TGTGCCAGCAGCTTTAGCGGGGCCACCTATGGCTACACCTTC. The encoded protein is CASSFSGATYGYTF.

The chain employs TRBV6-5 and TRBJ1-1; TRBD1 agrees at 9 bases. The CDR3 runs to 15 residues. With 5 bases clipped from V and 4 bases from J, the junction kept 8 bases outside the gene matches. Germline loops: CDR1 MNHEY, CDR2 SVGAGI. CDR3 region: CASSTKGTGSTEAFF. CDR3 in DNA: TGTGCCAGCAGTACCAAAGGGACAGGGAGCACTGAAGCTTTCTTT.

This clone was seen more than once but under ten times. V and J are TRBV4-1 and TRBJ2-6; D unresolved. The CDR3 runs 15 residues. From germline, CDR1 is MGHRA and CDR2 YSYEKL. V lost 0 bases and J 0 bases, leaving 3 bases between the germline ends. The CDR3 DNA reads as TGCGCCAGCAGCCAAGACGGCTCTGGGGCCAACGTCCTGACTTTC. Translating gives CASSQDGSGANVLTF.

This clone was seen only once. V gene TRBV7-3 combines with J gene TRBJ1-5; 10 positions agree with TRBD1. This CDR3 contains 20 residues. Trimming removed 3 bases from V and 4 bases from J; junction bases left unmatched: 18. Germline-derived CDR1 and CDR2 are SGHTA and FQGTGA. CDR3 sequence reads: CASSFEVRDRGGNWNQPQHF. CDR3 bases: TGTGCCAGCAGCTTCGAGGTCCGGGACAGGGGAGGAAACTGGAATCAGCCCCAGCATTTT.